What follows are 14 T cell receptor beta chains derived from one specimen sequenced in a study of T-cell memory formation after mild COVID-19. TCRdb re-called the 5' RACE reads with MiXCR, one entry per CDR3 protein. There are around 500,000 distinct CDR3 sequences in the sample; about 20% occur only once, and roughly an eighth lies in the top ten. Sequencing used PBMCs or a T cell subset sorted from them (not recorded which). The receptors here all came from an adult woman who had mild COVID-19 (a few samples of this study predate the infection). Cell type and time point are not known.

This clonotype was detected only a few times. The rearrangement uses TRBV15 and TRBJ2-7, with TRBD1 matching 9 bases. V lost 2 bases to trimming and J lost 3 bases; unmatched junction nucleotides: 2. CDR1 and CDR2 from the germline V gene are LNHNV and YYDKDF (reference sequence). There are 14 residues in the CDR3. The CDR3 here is CATSRRDRVYEQYF. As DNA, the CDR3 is TGTGCCACCAGCAGAAGGGACAGGGTCTACGAGCAGTACTTC.

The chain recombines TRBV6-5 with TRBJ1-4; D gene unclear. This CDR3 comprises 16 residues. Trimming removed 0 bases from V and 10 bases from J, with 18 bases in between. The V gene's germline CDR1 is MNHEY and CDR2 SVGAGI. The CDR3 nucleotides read TGTGCCAGCAGTTACTCGTCGGCCCTAACCCTGCGAAAACTGTTTTTT. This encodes CASSYSSALTLRKLFF.

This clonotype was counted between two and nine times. CDR3 bases: TGTGCCACCCAAGAAGACCGTAACACAGATACGCAGTATTTT. Its translation: CATQEDRNTDTQYF. The chain couples TRBV24-1 to TRBJ2-3; D is uncertain. The CDR3 extends over 14 amino acids. Germline V lookup: CDR1 KGHDR, CDR2 SFDVKD. Trimming took off 9 bases at V and 2 bases at J, with 14 bases between the two ends.

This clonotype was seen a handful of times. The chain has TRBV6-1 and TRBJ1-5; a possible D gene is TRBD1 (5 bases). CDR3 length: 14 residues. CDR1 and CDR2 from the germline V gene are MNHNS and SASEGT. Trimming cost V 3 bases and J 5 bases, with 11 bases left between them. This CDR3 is CASSDLLGDQPQHF. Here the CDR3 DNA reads TGTGCCAGCAGTGACCTTTTGGGGGATCAGCCCCAGCATTTT.

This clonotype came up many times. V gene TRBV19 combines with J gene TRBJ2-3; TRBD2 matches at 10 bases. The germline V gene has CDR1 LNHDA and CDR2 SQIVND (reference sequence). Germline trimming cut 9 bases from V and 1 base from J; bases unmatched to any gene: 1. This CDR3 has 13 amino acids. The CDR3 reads CASGLAGTDTQYF. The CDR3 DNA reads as TGTGCCAGCGGACTAGCGGGCACAGATACGCAGTATTTT.

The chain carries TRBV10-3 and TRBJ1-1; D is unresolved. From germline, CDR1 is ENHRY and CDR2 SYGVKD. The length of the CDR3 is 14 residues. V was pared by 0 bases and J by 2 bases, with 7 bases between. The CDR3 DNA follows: TGTGCCATCAGTGAGTCGAACACCAACACTGAAGCTTTCTTT. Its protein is CAISESNTNTEAFF.

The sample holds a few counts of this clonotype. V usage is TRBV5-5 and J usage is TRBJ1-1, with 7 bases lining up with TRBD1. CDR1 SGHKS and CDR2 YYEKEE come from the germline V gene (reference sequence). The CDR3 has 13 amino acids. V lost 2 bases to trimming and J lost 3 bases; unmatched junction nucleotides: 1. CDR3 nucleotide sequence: TGTGCCAGCAGCTTTACAGGGGACACTGAAGCTTTCTTT. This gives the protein CASSFTGDTEAFF.

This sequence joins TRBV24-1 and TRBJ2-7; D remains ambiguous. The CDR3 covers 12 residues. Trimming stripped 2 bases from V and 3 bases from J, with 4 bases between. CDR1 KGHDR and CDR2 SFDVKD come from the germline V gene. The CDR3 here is CATSDWGYEQYF. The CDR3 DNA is TGTGCCACCAGTGATTGGGGCTACGAGCAGTACTTC.

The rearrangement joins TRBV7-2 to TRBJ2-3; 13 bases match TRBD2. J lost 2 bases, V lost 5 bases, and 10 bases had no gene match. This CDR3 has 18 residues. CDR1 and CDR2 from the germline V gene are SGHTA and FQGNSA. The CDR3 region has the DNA TGTGCCAGCAGCCCCCGGACTAGCGGGAGCTTTCACACAGATACGCAGTATTTT. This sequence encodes CASSPRTSGSFHTDTQYF.

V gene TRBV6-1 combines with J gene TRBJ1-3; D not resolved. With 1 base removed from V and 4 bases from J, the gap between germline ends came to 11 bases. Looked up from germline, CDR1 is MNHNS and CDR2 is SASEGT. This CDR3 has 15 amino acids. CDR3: CASSEDDLAGNTIYF. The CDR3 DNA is TGTGCCAGCAGTGAAGACGATTTGGCAGGAAACACCATATATTTT.

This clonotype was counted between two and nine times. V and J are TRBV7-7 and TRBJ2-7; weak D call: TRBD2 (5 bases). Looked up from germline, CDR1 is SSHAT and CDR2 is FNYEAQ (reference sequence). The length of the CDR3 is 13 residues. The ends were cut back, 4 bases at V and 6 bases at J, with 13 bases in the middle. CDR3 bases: TGTGCCAGCAGCTCCAATGCGGGTAGCGAGCAGTACTTC. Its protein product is CASSSNAGSEQYF.

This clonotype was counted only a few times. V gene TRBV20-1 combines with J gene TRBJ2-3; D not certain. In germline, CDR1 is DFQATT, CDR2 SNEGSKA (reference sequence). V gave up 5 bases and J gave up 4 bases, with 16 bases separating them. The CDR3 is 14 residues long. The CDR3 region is CSAYVTSESDTQYF. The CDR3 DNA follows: TGCAGTGCTTATGTTACAAGCGAATCAGATACGCAGTATTTT.

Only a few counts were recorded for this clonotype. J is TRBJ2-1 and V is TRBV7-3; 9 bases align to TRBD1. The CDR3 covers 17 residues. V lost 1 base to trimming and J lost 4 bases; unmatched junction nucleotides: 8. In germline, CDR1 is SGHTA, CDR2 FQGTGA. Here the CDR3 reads CASSLIGTGPLYNEQFF. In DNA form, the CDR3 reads TGTGCCAGCAGCTTAATCGGGACAGGGCCTTTATACAATGAGCAGTTCTTC.

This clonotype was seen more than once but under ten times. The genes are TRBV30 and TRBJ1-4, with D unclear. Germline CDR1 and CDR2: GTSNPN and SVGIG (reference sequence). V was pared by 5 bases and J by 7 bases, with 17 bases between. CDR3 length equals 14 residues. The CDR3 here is CAWGPDLTVEKLFF. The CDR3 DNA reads TGTGCCTGGGGCCCGGACTTAACGGTTGAAAAACTGTTTTTT.